Listed here are 21 T cell receptor beta chains from one sample, sequenced in a study of T cell responses to AZD1222 COVID-19 vaccine. This table comes from immunoSEQ multiplex PCR, and its TCRdb copy is limited to in-frame clones, with some not included. This table has some 130,000 clones, over 75% appearing once. The starting material was peripheral blood, obtained on day 0 of AZD1222 vaccination. The source is an adult in good health.

V and J are TRBV28 and TRBJ2-7; 8 bases are a match to TRBD1. CDR3 length: 15 residues. V shed 6 bases, J shed 2 bases, and the junction held 9 bases outside the gene matches. The germline V gene has CDR1 MDHEN and CDR2 SYDVKM. CDR3 sequence reads: CASRENRGFTYEQYF. CDR3 nucleotides: TGTGCCAGCAGGGAAAACAGGGGGTTTACCTACGAGCAGTACTTC.

The J gene is TRBJ1-5, the V gene TRBV6-5, with D maybe TRBD1 (5 bases). The CDR3 covers 14 residues. The ends were cut back, 0 bases at V and 7 bases at J, with 10 bases in the middle. CDR1 is MNHEY and CDR2 is SVGAGI in the germline V gene. CDR3 residues: CASSYSTGVQPQHF. In DNA form, the CDR3 reads TGTGCCAGCAGTTACTCGACGGGGGTACAGCCCCAGCATTTT.

CDR3 amino acids: CAWSATRRGPDTQYF. The CDR3 DNA follows: TGTGCCTGGAGTGCCACTCGAAGGGGCCCAGATACGCAGTATTTT. The chain couples TRBV30 to TRBJ2-3; D is perhaps TRBD1 (5 bases). The CDR3 contains 15 residues. CDR1 is GTSNPN and CDR2 is SVGIG in the germline V gene (reference sequence). With 1 base removed from V and 4 bases from J, the gap between germline ends came to 15 bases. Variable domain in full (rest from reference TRBV30 and TRBJ2-3): SQTIHQWPATLVQPVGSPLSLECTVEGTSNPNLYWYRQAAGRGLQLLFYSVGIGQISSEVPQNLSASRPQDRQFILSSKKLLLSDSGFYLCAWSATRRGPDTQYFGPGTRLTVL.

The chain recombines TRBV7-9 with TRBJ2-1; 11 nucleotides line up with TRBD2. V lost 1 base and J lost 7; bases outside the gene matches: 3. This CDR3 has 15 residues. Germline CDR1 is SEHNR and CDR2 is FQNEAQ (reference sequence). CDR3 DNA sequence: TGTGCCAGCAGCTTAGGACTAGCGGGGAGAAATGAGCAGTTCTTC. It translates to CASSLGLAGRNEQFF.

This clone was seen once. CDR3 protein: CAWSVVRVGDTEAFF. The CDR3 DNA sequence: TGTGCCTGGAGTGTCGTTCGCGTGGGGGACACTGAAGCTTTCTTT. This chain links TRBV30 with TRBJ1-1; the D gene is possibly TRBD1 (5 bases). V was pared by 0 bases and J by 3 bases, with 14 bases between. This CDR3 contains 15 residues. CDR1 is GTSNPN and CDR2 is SVGIG in the germline V gene (reference sequence).

The rearrangement uses TRBV7-9 and TRBJ1-2; D unclear. Germline V gives CDR1 SEHNR, CDR2 FQNEAQ (reference sequence). The CDR3 contains 15 residues. V was clipped by 3 bases and J by 1 base, with 12 bases between them. CDR3 nucleotide sequence: TGTGCCAGCAGCTTTTCTTTTTCGGGTAACTATGGCTACACCTTC. Translation: CASSFSFSGNYGYTF.

The chain combines TRBV7-5 with TRBJ1-2; the table's D call, TRBD1, has no DNA check behind it. TRBV7-5 is reported as a pseudogene. This CDR3 region has 15 residues. CDR3 loop: CVRSLGTGGNYGYTF. In DNA form, the CDR3 reads TGTGTCAGAAGCTTAGGGACAGGGGGGAACTATGGCTACACCTTC.

A word on this clone: Other DNA sequences within the sample encode an identical CDR3. The genes are TRBV9 and TRBJ1-5; TRBD1 is a possible D gene (5 bases). V was trimmed by 0 bases and J by 1 base, leaving 5 bases between them. The CDR3 loop spans 14 amino acids. Germline lookup yields CDR1 SGDLS and CDR2 YYNGEE. The CDR3 nucleotides are TGTGCCAGCAGCGTAGGGGGCAGCAATCAGCCCCAGCATTTT. It yields the protein CASSVGGSNQPQHF.

The V and J genes are TRBV5-1 and TRBJ2-7; D may be TRBD1 or TRBD2 (6 bases each). The V gene's germline CDR1 is SGHRS and CDR2 YFSETQ. The CDR3 is 16 residues long. Trimming took off 4 bases at V and 2 bases at J, with 19 bases between the two ends. The DNA for the CDR3 is TGCGCCAGCAGCCCGGGACCAACAGGGACTCCCTACGAGCAGTACTTC. Amino acids: CASSPGPTGTPYEQYF.

This clone was picked up one time. The chain employs TRBV3-1 (or the pseudogene TRBV3-2) and TRBJ1-1, with a tentative D call TRBD1 (6 bases). The germline V and J ends were trimmed by 1 base and 5 bases, with 20 bases remaining between them. From germline, CDR1 is LGHDT and CDR2 YNNKEL (reference sequence). The CDR3 has 17 amino acids. In nucleotides, the CDR3 is TGTGCCAGCAGCCAAGTAGGAGTCACAGGGAAAAATACTGAAGCTTTCTTT. Amino acids: CASSQVGVTGKNTEAFF.

V is TRBV9 and J is TRBJ2-2, with D hard to call. The V end was cut by 1 base, the J end by 6 bases, with 7 bases between. Per germline, CDR1 SGDLS and CDR2 YYNGEE. The CDR3 runs to 13 residues. The DNA for the CDR3 is TGTGCCAGCAGCGTAATGACCTCCGGGGAGCTGTTTTTT. Translation: CASSVMTSGELFF.

This clone was seen only once. This sequence joins TRBV27 and TRBJ2-3; TRBD2 agrees at 7 bases. V was clipped by 6 bases and J by 1 base; unmatched bases: 7. The CDR3 runs 15 residues. Germline V CDR1 and CDR2: MNHEY, SMNVEV (reference sequence). The CDR3 DNA sequence: TGTGCCAGCAGGATACTAGCGCACCGCACAGATACGCAGTATTTT. Its translation: CASRILAHRTDTQYF.

CDR3 sequence (DNA): TGTGCCAGCAGCGTCCGGACCCGGGACAGGGACGACTACGAGCAGTACTTC. This codes for CASSVRTRDRDDYEQYF. The gene calls are TRBV21-1 and TRBJ2-7; TRBD1, as called in the table, went unchecked against the DNA. TRBV21-1 is recorded as a pseudogene. The CDR3 sequence is 17 residues long.

This clone was seen more than once but under ten times. V is TRBV24-1 and J is TRBJ1-5; D is possibly TRBD1 (6 bases). The CDR3 is 16 residues long. Germline CDR1 reads KGHDR; CDR2 reads SFDVKD. The germline V and J ends were trimmed by 0 bases and 9 bases, with 17 bases remaining between them. The CDR3 DNA reads TGTGCCACCAGTGATTTGCAAGACAGGCCAAGGAGGCCCCAGCATTTT. Translating it yields CATSDLQDRPRRPQHF.

The J gene is TRBJ1-2, the V gene TRBV9; D remains ambiguous. Per germline, CDR1 SGDLS and CDR2 YYNGEE. The V and J ends lost 0 bases and 2 bases respectively, with 14 bases between them. This CDR3 has 16 residues. CDR3 region: CASSVESQPANYGYTF. Written as DNA, the CDR3 is TGTGCCAGCAGCGTAGAGTCTCAGCCAGCAAACTATGGCTACACCTTC.

This chain joins TRBV29-1 and TRBJ2-2; no clear D gene. Germline-derived CDR1 and CDR2 are SQVTM and ANQGSEA. This CDR3 contains 14 residues. Trimming cost V 5 bases and J 6 bases, with 16 bases left between them. CDR3 coding DNA: TGCAGCGTTTCTGGGCAGGCGTTGTCCGGGGAGCTGTTTTTT. Translating gives CSVSGQALSGELFF.

This clone was detected once. The chain employs TRBV5-5 and TRBJ1-3; D possibly corresponds to TRBD1 (5 bases). The germline gives CDR1 SGHKS, CDR2 YYEKEE (reference sequence). Trimming shortened V by 3 bases and J by 6 bases, and 13 bases separated the two germline ends. This CDR3 contains 14 residues. The CDR3 bases are TGTGCCAGCAGCTCGAGGGGACCGCAAAACACCATATATTTT. Encoded protein: CASSSRGPQNTIYF.

This chain joins TRBV7-9 and TRBJ2-5; maybe TRBD2 (5 bases). The V gene lost 3 bases and the J gene lost 12 bases, with 11 bases spanning the gap. Germline V gene data show CDR1 as SEHNR and CDR2 as FQNEAQ (reference sequence). The CDR3 contains 11 residues. The CDR3 loop is CASSLAGREYF. The CDR3 nucleotides are TGTGCCAGCAGCTTGGCGGGCCGGGAGTACTTC.

This clone was found a few times. The chain links TRBV6-2 or TRBV6-3 to TRBJ2-7; the D is unclear. CDR3 length: 12 residues. Germline V gives CDR1 MNHEY, CDR2 SVGEGT. V was cut by 5 bases and J by 0 bases, with 5 bases left in between. The CDR3 is CASSTLSYEQYF. The CDR3 bases are TGTGCCAGCAGTACCCTCTCCTACGAGCAGTACTTC.

This clone was recorded a few times. The chain has TRBV3-1 (or the pseudogene TRBV3-2) and TRBJ2-6; tentatively, D is TRBD1 or TRBD2 (5 bases each). V was clipped by 4 bases and J by 0 bases, with 7 bases between them. This CDR3 spans 15 amino acids. Germline V CDR1 and CDR2: LGHDT, YNNKEL (reference sequence). Here the CDR3 DNA reads TGTGCCAGCAGCCGAGGGGCCTCTGGGGCCAACGTCCTGACTTTC. Protein product: CASSRGASGANVLTF.

This chain connects TRBV7-2 to TRBJ1-1; 8 bases line up with TRBD1. V gave up 5 bases and J gave up 10 bases; unmatched junction bases: 6. The germline V gene encodes CDR1 SGHTA and CDR2 FQGNSA. CDR3 length equals 12 residues. CDR3: CASSPNRGGAFF. The CDR3 DNA follows: TGTGCCAGCAGCCCTAACAGGGGGGGAGCTTTCTTT.